Following are 17 T cell receptor beta chains from one sample sequenced in a study of STAT5B mutations in CD4+ large granular lymphocyte leukemia. Assay: immunoSEQ multiplex PCR; the TCRdb copy retains only in-frame clones and omits some. This table holds some 35,000 clones, 70% to 90% found once. Sequenced material: CD4+ T cells from blood buffy coats. The origin of the receptors is a human donor in good health.

This clone occurred once. V is TRBV18 and J is TRBJ1-5; D unclear. The V and J ends lost 2 bases and 5 bases respectively, with 7 bases between them. Germline CDR1 reads KGHSH; CDR2 reads LQKENI. The CDR3 totals 13 residues. The CDR3 spells CASSPGEDQPQHF. In DNA form, the CDR3 reads TGTGCCAGCTCACCAGGGGAGGATCAGCCCCAGCATTTT.

V is TRBV5-4 and J is TRBJ2-5; D may be TRBD1 or TRBD2 (5 bases each). V lost 4 bases, J lost 2 bases, and 18 bases lay in between. This CDR3 spans 16 amino acids. Germline loops: CDR1 SGHNT, CDR2 YYREEE (reference sequence). The DNA of the CDR3 is TGTGCCAGCAGCAGATCCGGGACCCGAGGGCAAGAGACCCAGTACTTC. This encodes CASSRSGTRGQETQYF.

The chain recombines TRBV27 with TRBJ2-7; 10 positions agree with TRBD2. Germline loops: CDR1 MNHEY, CDR2 SMNVEV (reference sequence). The CDR3 extends over 15 amino acids. V shed 2 bases, J shed 0 bases, and the junction held 1 base outside the gene matches. Written as DNA, the CDR3 is TGTGCCAGCAGTTTAAAGCGGGAGGGCTCCTACGAGCAGTACTTC. It codes for CASSLKREGSYEQYF.

The rearrangement links TRBV5-4 to TRBJ2-7, with 13 bases lining up with TRBD2. This CDR3 region has 13 residues. Germline V gene lookup returns CDR1 SGHNT and CDR2 YYREEE (reference sequence). The J segment lost 7 bases and the V segment lost 7 bases, leaving 5 bases of the junction unmatched. This CDR3 is CASGTSGTREQYF. DNA for the CDR3: TGTGCCAGCGGGACTAGCGGGACCCGGGAGCAGTACTTC.

The chain is built from TRBV25-1 and TRBJ1-1; perhaps TRBD1 as D (5 bases). The CDR3 length is 12 residues. Germline loops: CDR1 MGHDK, CDR2 SYGVNS. The V end was cut by 8 bases, the J end by 11 bases, with 18 bases between. CDR3 sequence (DNA): TGTGCCAGCCGACGGGGGGTAGGGGCGGCTTTCTTT. The encoded protein is CASRRGVGAAFF.

The J gene is TRBJ1-5, the V gene TRBV9, with D possibly matching TRBD1 (6 bases). Germline CDR1 reads SGDLS; CDR2 reads YYNGEE. V lost 4 bases and J 0 bases, leaving 11 bases between the germline ends. The CDR3 runs to 15 residues. The CDR3 spells CASSLRGYSNQPQHF. The CDR3 DNA reads TGTGCCAGCAGCCTCAGGGGTTATAGCAATCAGCCCCAGCATTTT. Full variable domain (rest looked up from reference TRBV9 and TRBJ1-5): DSGVTQTPKHLITATGQRVTLRCSPRSGDLSVYWYQQSLDQGLQFLIQYYNGEERAKGNILERFSAQQFPDLHSELNLSSLELGDSALYFCASSLRGYSNQPQHFGDGTRLSIL.

The chain carries TRBV10-1 and TRBJ2-5, with 7 bases lining up with TRBD2. Germline V CDR1 and CDR2: WNHNN, SYGVQD (reference sequence). The CDR3 covers 17 residues. V shed 0 bases and J 2 bases; nucleotides not matched to a gene: 9. In DNA, the CDR3 is TGCGCCAGCAGTGAGTCGGGTCCCCCAGCGGGGCAAGAGACCCAGTACTTC. Translating gives CASSESGPPAGQETQYF.

In this sample, this clone turned up a few times. The V call is TRBV5-1, the J call TRBJ2-7; no firm D call. The V end lost 4 bases, the J end lost 7 bases, and 18 bases lay between the germline ends. Germline CDR1 and CDR2: SGHRS and YFSETQ. CDR3 size: 14 residues. The CDR3 nucleotides are TGCGCCAGCAGCCCCGGACGTAGTGATGGGGAGCAGTACTTC. It is translated as CASSPGRSDGEQYF.

The chain employs TRBV5-6 and TRBJ1-2; the match to TRBD1 covers 11 bases. V dropped 0 bases and J dropped 8; count of bases not matched to a gene: 9. The germline gives CDR1 SGHDT, CDR2 YYEEEE. The CDR3 runs 16 residues. CDR3: CASSLAGTGGVQGYTF. DNA for the CDR3: TGTGCCAGCAGCTTGGCCGGGACAGGGGGTGTTCAAGGCTACACCTTC.

V gene TRBV4-3 combines with J gene TRBJ2-1; 8 bases align to TRBD1. This CDR3 spans 15 amino acids. Per germline, CDR1 LGHNA and CDR2 YSLEER. The ends lost 0 bases at V and 16 bases at J; junction bases unmatched: 14. The CDR3 bases are TGCGCCAGCAGCCAAGATCTTTGGACAGGGCCGGTCCTCTTCTTC. As protein: CASSQDLWTGPVLFF.

Note on this clone: The same CDR3 arises from other DNA sequences in this sample as well. The V gene is TRBV7-5, the J gene TRBJ1-2. TRBV7-5 is listed as a pseudogene. CDR3 length: 13 residues. The CDR3 is CARSRRPNSPSFF. The CDR3 DNA reads as TGTGCCAGAAGCCGACGACCCAATTCTCCATCTTTCTTC.

This chain joins TRBV7-2 and TRBJ2-3; no reliable D call. CDR1 SGHTA and CDR2 FQGNSA come from the germline V gene. V lost 3 bases and J 1 base, leaving 8 bases between the germline ends. The CDR3 spans 14 residues. The CDR3 loop reads CASSLGSGTDTQYF. In DNA, the CDR3 is TGTGCCAGCAGCTTGGGCAGCGGCACAGATACGCAGTATTTT.

J is TRBJ2-7 and V is TRBV2, with D tentatively TRBD1 (5 bases). The CDR3 has 16 amino acids. The V end lost 4 bases, the J end lost 3 bases, and 19 bases lay between the germline ends. Germline CDR1 SNHLY, CDR2 FYNNEI. The CDR3, as DNA: TGTGCCAGCAGTGTTATTCCCTCCAGGGCTTACTACGAGCAGTACTTC. Amino acids: CASSVIPSRAYYEQYF. The full variable domain, its missing parts supplied by reference TRBV2 and TRBJ2-7, is EPEVTQTPSHQVTQMGQEVILRCVPISNHLYFYWYRQILGQKVEFLVSFYNNEISEKSEIFDDQFSVERPDGSNFTLKIRSTKLEDSAMYFCASSVIPSRAYYEQYFGPGTRLTVT.

This clone was observed once. This chain links TRBV4-2 with TRBJ2-5; possible D gene TRBD1, 6 bases. V was clipped by 1 base and J by 5 bases, with 23 bases between them. The CDR3 sequence is 18 residues long. Germline V gene sequence: CDR1 LGHNA, CDR2 YNFKEQ. For the CDR3, the DNA is TGTGCCAGCAGCCAAGGGGGGTCCGGGCAGGGGATTTGGGAGACCCAGTACTTC. Protein: CASSQGGSGQGIWETQYF.

The V call is TRBV27, the J call TRBJ1-1; TRBD1 might be the D (6 bases). There are 16 residues in the CDR3. The germline V gene encodes CDR1 MNHEY and CDR2 SMNVEV (reference sequence). V lost 4 bases, J lost 1 base, and 16 bases lay in between. The CDR3 protein is CASSSIRGAENTEAFF. DNA of the CDR3: TGTGCCAGCAGTTCCATCCGGGGGGCAGAGAACACTGAAGCTTTCTTT.

This clone was seen more than once but under ten times. The CDR3 DNA reads as TGTGCCAGCAGCTTAGGTCTAAGTGGTGAGCAGTACTTC. Its translation: CASSLGLSGEQYF. The genes are TRBV7-2 and TRBJ2-7; D remains unclear. Germline V gene sequence: CDR1 SGHTA, CDR2 FQGNSA. There are 13 residues in the CDR3. V was cut by 1 base and J by 7 bases, with 11 bases left in between.

The chain links TRBV6-6 to TRBJ1-1; D is uncertain. Between the trimmed V and J ends, which lost 5 bases and 4 bases, there was a span of 5 bases. CDR1 and CDR2 from the germline V gene are MNHNY and SVGAGI (reference sequence). The CDR3 totals 11 residues. As DNA, the CDR3 is TGTGCCAGCAGTAAGGGCACTGAAGCTTTCTTT. The encoded protein is CASSKGTEAFF.